This TCR beta chain originates from a study of cytomegalovirus exposure and HLA in healthy donors. Overall study results and limits: Among TCR sequences, most were rare, though some public TCRs appeared in many donors. With later analysis, a missense DCLRE1C variant became linked to TCR beta V- and J-gene trimming.

The CDR3 has 14 amino acids. Trimming pared 2 bases from V and 3 bases from J, leaving 13 bases between. Germline V gene lookup returns CDR1 GTSNPN and CDR2 SVGIG (reference sequence). The PCR used 60 Vbeta and 13 Jbeta primers. Clones were read by immunoSEQ multiplex PCR, and TCRdb kept only the in-frame ones, dropping some. Of fewer than 250,000 clones in the sample, nearly 80% were seen once. About this clone itself: Its antigen is unknown.

J is TRBJ1-2 and V is TRBV30; a possible D gene is TRBD1 (6 bases). This TCR derives from a male donor in good health and CMV-seronegative. Material: PBMCs. The CDR3 bases are TGTGCCTGGAGTCGGGACAATACTGACTATGGCTACACCTTC. It is translated as CAWSRDNTDYGYTF.